A single sample gave rise to the 6 T cell receptor beta chains below, sequenced in a study of CD8 T cells in Susac syndrome. After extraction with the RNeasy kit, about 0.45 to 1 ug of the RNA was reverse transcribed using random hexamers. TCRdb reprocessed the immunoSEQ multiplex PCR reads via MiXCR and lists one record per CDR3 protein. Of a few hundred thousand distinct CDR3 sequences listed, over 85% were seen once; the top ten hold around 0.07%. Specimen: CD4+ T cells from PBMCs. These receptors were obtained from a human donor with multiple sclerosis.

V gene TRBV28 combines with J gene TRBJ1-5, with D maybe TRBD1 (5 bases). In germline, CDR1 is MDHEN, CDR2 SYDVKM. Trimming cost V 5 bases and J 3 bases, with 17 bases left between them. CDR3 length: 16 amino acids. The CDR3 coding sequence is TGTGCCAGCAGTAACCTGGAGGGGATTGACAATCAGCCCCAGCATTTT. This codes for CASSNLEGIDNQPQHF.

The gene calls are TRBV5-4 and TRBJ2-5, with TRBD2 matching over 8 bases. The CDR3 extends over 15 amino acids. The germline CDR1 and CDR2 sequences are SGHNT and YYREEE (reference sequence). The junction had 8 bases not matched to a gene; V was cut back by 2 bases and J by 5 bases. The CDR3: CASSFREGRGETQYF. The CDR3 nucleotides read TGTGCCAGCAGCTTCCGGGAGGGCCGAGGGGAGACCCAGTACTTC.

This clonotype was seen only a few times. This rearrangement joins TRBV18 to TRBJ2-7; D may be TRBD1 (5 bases). This CDR3 is built from 12 residues. Trimming took 4 bases from V and 3 from J, leaving 7 bases between them. Germline loops: CDR1 KGHSH, CDR2 LQKENI. For the CDR3, the DNA is TGTGCCAGCTCACGGCAGGGCTACGAGCAGTACTTC. As protein: CASSRQGYEQYF.

The rearrangement joins TRBV19 to TRBJ2-3; TRBD2 matches at 8 bases. The V segment lost 6 bases and the J segment 0 bases; nucleotides outside the gene matches: 5. This CDR3 is built from 15 residues. Germline CDR1 LNHDA, CDR2 SQIVND (reference sequence). The DNA for the CDR3 is TGTGCCAGTAGGAACCCTAGCGGGAGCACAGATACGCAGTATTTT. Translating it yields CASRNPSGSTDTQYF.

This clonotype has a single count. The chain couples TRBV19 to TRBJ1-1; maybe TRBD1 (5 bases). This CDR3 has 13 residues. The V gene's germline CDR1 is LNHDA and CDR2 SQIVND (reference sequence). Deletions cut 6 bases from V and 0 bases from J, with 8 bases between. This chain's CDR3 is CASRQGMNTEAFF. CDR3 in DNA: TGTGCCAGTAGGCAGGGAATGAACACTGAAGCTTTCTTT. The full variable domain, completed using reference TRBV19 and TRBJ1-1, is DGGITQSPKYLFRKEGQNVTLSCEQNLNHDAMYWYRQDPGQGLRLIYYSQIVNDFQKGDIAEGYSVSREKKESFPLTVTSAQKNPTAFYLCASRQGMNTEAFFGQGTRLTVV.

The chain employs TRBV6-4 and TRBJ1-3, with unresolved D. The V and J ends lost 4 bases and 2 bases respectively, with 6 bases between them. The CDR3 is 13 amino acids. Germline loops: CDR1 MRHNA, CDR2 SNTAGT. CDR3 region: CASSVDAGNTIYF. The CDR3 coding sequence is TGTGCCAGCAGTGTTGACGCTGGAAACACCATATATTTT.